These 15 T cell receptor beta chains were all obtained from the same sample, sequenced in a study of T cells in Graves' hyperthyroidism and ophthalmopathy. The TCR beta CDR3 regions underwent amplification using RNA transcripts as the source. The HTBI primer set served for first-round RT-PCR of the TCR CDR3. TCRdb recomputed calls from the multiplex PCR reads with MiXCR, one row per CDR3 protein. This repertoire shows some 530,000 distinct CDR3 sequences, 22% found once; its top ten account for 45% to 50%. Material for sequencing was blood. The receptors shown here come from a woman between 65 and 79 years old with Graves' ophthalmopathy.

This clonotype was counted between two and nine times. The chain combines TRBV20-1 with TRBJ2-5, with TRBD2 matching 11 bases. J gave up 5 bases and V 1 base, and 3 bases lay outside the gene matches. This CDR3 contains 14 residues. The germline V gene has CDR1 DFQATT and CDR2 SNEGSKA (reference sequence). The CDR3 here is CSARVASGRETQYF. The CDR3 coding sequence is TGCAGTGCTAGAGTGGCTAGCGGGAGGGAGACCCAGTACTTC.

This clonotype was detected many times. The rearrangement uses TRBV6-2 or TRBV6-3 and TRBJ2-7; no clear D gene. V was cut by 7 bases and J by 5 bases, with 18 bases left in between. Germline V gene lookup returns CDR1 MNHEY and CDR2 SVGEGT. The CDR3 contains 14 residues. CDR3 loop: CASTFGRPLNEQYF. The CDR3 region has the DNA TGTGCCAGCACTTTCGGACGGCCGCTGAACGAGCAGTACTTC.

This clonotype was detected a few times. This chain links TRBV30 with TRBJ2-3; 7 bases are a match to TRBD1. The J call could be wrong; TRBJ1-4 is a better fit for the DNA end. The germline gives CDR1 GTSNPN, CDR2 SVGIG (reference sequence). CDR3 length: 13 amino acids. The CDR3 DNA follows: TGTGCCTGGAGAAGTCAAGGGACAGATACACTGTTTTTT. Translating gives CAWRSQGTDTLFF.

This clonotype was counted a few times. This chain joins TRBV4-1 and TRBJ2-7, with D perhaps matching TRBD2 (5 bases). Germline V CDR1 and CDR2: MGHRA, YSYEKL. CDR3 length equals 14 residues. The V end lost 4 bases, the J end lost 6 bases, and 16 bases lay between the germline ends. The CDR3 DNA reads as TGCGCCAGCAGCCCTAGGTGGAGGTCCAGCGAGCAGTACTTC. This translates into CASSPRWRSSEQYF.

The chain employs TRBV6-5 and TRBJ1-3, with D tentatively TRBD1 (6 bases). CDR1 and CDR2 from the germline V gene are MNHEY and SVGAGI. This CDR3 has 16 residues. V lost 0 bases to trimming and J lost 4 bases, with 13 bases between them. The CDR3 sequence is CASSYSAGAGGNTIYF. Written as DNA, the CDR3 is TGTGCCAGCAGTTACTCTGCGGGGGCGGGCGGAAACACCATATATTTT.

This clonotype was seen a few times. The chain employs TRBV12-3 or TRBV12-4 and TRBJ2-7; no definite D call. The V and J ends lost 0 bases and 3 bases respectively, with 9 bases between them. The length of the CDR3 is 14 residues. The chain's CDR3 is CASSLAPGSYEQYF. DNA for the CDR3: TGTGCCAGCAGTTTAGCGCCCGGCAGCTACGAGCAGTACTTC.

The chain couples TRBV27 to TRBJ2-7, with TRBD1 identical over 9 bases. The V gene end was trimmed by 5 bases and the J gene end by 6 bases; junction bases not matched to a gene: 17. This CDR3 contains 17 residues. Germline CDR1 reads MNHEY; CDR2 reads SMNVEV (reference sequence). CDR3: CASSLPPGQGRKGEQYF. In DNA, the CDR3 is TGTGCCAGCAGTCTCCCACCGGGACAGGGTCGAAAAGGCGAGCAGTACTTC.

This clonotype came up many times. V and J are TRBV6-1 and TRBJ1-4; D is possibly TRBD1 (6 bases). The CDR3 runs to 15 residues. Germline V gene sequence: CDR1 MNHNS, CDR2 SASEGT. V lost 2 bases, J lost 4 bases, and 11 bases lay in between. CDR3 amino acids: CASSERRTVNEKLFF. The CDR3 DNA reads TGTGCCAGCAGTGAACGTCGGACAGTTAATGAAAAACTGTTTTTT.

The table lists this clonotype with many counts. This chain joins TRBV12-3 or TRBV12-4 and TRBJ1-2, with a weak D call TRBD1 (6 bases). Deletions cut 1 base from V and 3 bases from J, with 12 bases between. CDR3 size: 15 residues. In nucleotides, the CDR3 is TGTGCCAGCAGTTTAGTCCCCAGGGGTGACTATGGCTACACCTTC. This translates into CASSLVPRGDYGYTF.

This clonotype appeared a few times. The V and J genes are TRBV3-1 and TRBJ1-1; D is undetermined. This CDR3 region has 14 residues. V lost 4 bases and J 0 bases, leaving 9 bases between the germline ends. Looked up from germline, CDR1 is LGHDT and CDR2 is YNNKEL (reference sequence). The CDR3 DNA reads TGTGCCAGCAGCCCACCGGTAATGAACACTGAAGCTTTCTTT. Encoded protein: CASSPPVMNTEAFF. The full variable domain, completed using reference TRBV3-1 and TRBJ1-1, is DTAVSQTPKYLVTQMGNDKSIKCEQNLGHDTMYWYKQDSKKFLKIMFSYNNKELIINETVPNRFSPKSPDKAHLNLHINSLELGDSAVYFCASSPPVMNTEAFFGQGTRLTVV.

This chain connects TRBV5-1 to TRBJ2-7; D possibly corresponds to TRBD2 (6 bases). This CDR3 has 15 amino acids. The ends were cut back, 4 bases at V and 5 bases at J, with 19 bases in the middle. The germline CDR1 and CDR2 sequences are SGHRS and YFSETQ. CDR3 sequence reads: CASSETRTLSHEQYF. DNA of the CDR3: TGCGCCAGCAGCGAGACTAGAACGCTTTCCCACGAGCAGTACTTC.

In this sample, this clonotype turned up many times. The chain has TRBV28 and TRBJ1-1; D remains ambiguous. Germline V gene data show CDR1 as MDHEN and CDR2 as SYDVKM. Deletions cut 3 bases from V and 2 bases from J, with 19 bases between. The CDR3 totals 17 residues. The CDR3 loop is CASSFLLLSWPNTEAFF. Written as DNA, the CDR3 is TGTGCCAGCAGTTTTCTCCTGCTTTCTTGGCCTAACACTGAAGCTTTCTTT.

The J gene is TRBJ1-5, the V gene TRBV5-1, with D possibly matching TRBD1 (5 bases). In germline, CDR1 is SGHRS, CDR2 YFSETQ. V was shortened by 0 bases and J by 6 bases, with 10 bases between the two germline ends. The CDR3 length is 14 residues. The DNA of the CDR3 is TGCGCCAGCAGCTTGGTGGGGGAAAGTCAGCCCCAGCATTTT. It encodes CASSLVGESQPQHF.

J is TRBJ1-5 and V is TRBV20-1; a possible D gene is TRBD1 (6 bases). The CDR3 is 15 amino acids. Trimming took off 2 bases at V and 3 bases at J, with 14 bases between the two ends. Germline V lookup: CDR1 DFQATT, CDR2 SNEGSKA (reference sequence). CDR3 protein: CSARIGGASNQPQHF. The CDR3 DNA is TGCAGTGCTAGAATCGGGGGCGCTTCCAATCAGCCCCAGCATTTT.

The sample holds a few counts of this clonotype. The chain is built from TRBV19 and TRBJ1-2, with 10 positions matching TRBD1. The trim removed 6 bases at V and 4 bases at J, leaving 5 bases unmatched. Germline V gives CDR1 LNHDA, CDR2 SQIVND (reference sequence). The CDR3 spans 14 residues. The chain's CDR3 is CASSRGDRGYGYTF. The DNA for the CDR3 is TGTGCCAGTAGCCGGGGGGACAGGGGCTATGGCTACACCTTC.